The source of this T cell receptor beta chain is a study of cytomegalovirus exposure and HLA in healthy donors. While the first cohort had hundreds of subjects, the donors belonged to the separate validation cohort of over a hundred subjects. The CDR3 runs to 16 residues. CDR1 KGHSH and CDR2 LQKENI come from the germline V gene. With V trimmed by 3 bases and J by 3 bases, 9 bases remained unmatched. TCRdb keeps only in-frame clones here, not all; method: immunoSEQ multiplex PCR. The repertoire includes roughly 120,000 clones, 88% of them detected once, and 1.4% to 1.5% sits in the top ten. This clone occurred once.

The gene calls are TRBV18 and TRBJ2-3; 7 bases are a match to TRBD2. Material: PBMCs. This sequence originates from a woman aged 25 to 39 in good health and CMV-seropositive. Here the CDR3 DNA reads TGTGCCAGCTCACCCCTCCAGGGCGGGAGAACAGATACGCAGTATTTT. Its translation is CASSPLQGGRTDTQYF.